Following are 12 T cell receptor beta chains from one sample sequenced in a study of blood T cell repertoires in COVID-19. This table comes from immunoSEQ multiplex PCR, and its TCRdb copy is limited to in-frame clones, with some not included. Of about 480,000 clones detected, around 89% appear once; the ten largest clones hold 4% to 4.5%. Sequencing used peripheral blood. Receptors originate from a woman under 40 with acute or convalescent COVID-19.

The chain uses TRBV15 and TRBJ2-2; possible D gene TRBD1, 6 bases. Trimming left V 7 bases short and J 0 bases short, with 12 bases between. CDR1 LNHNV and CDR2 YYDKDF come from the germline V gene (reference sequence). The CDR3 spans 15 residues. The CDR3 sequence: CATIGTPSNTGELFF. The CDR3 nucleotides read TGTGCCACCATCGGGACACCGTCGAACACCGGGGAGCTGTTTTTT.

This clone was seen only a few times. The genes are TRBV18 and TRBJ1-2, with 7 positions matching TRBD1. Germline CDR1 is KGHSH and CDR2 is LQKENI. This CDR3 has 15 amino acids. V shed 3 bases and J 5 bases; nucleotides not matched to a gene: 9. DNA of the CDR3: TGTGCCAGCTCACCCACAGGGGATGTTACTTATGGCTACACCTTC. This translates into CASSPTGDVTYGYTF.

The genes are TRBV28 and TRBJ1-3; a weak D match, TRBD1 (6 bases). Per the germline V gene, CDR1 is MDHEN and CDR2 is SYDVKM. Trimming cost V 5 bases and J 1 base, with 18 bases left between them. CDR3 size: 17 residues. The CDR3 coding sequence is TGTGCCAGCAGTCCTTCCCCGATAAGGGGGTCTGGAAACACCATATATTTT. Translation: CASSPSPIRGSGNTIYF. The entire variable domain, with the rest obtained from reference TRBV28 and TRBJ1-3, is as follows: DVKVTQSSRYLVKRTGEKVFLECVQDMDHENMFWYRQDPGLGLRLIYFSYDVKMKEKGDIPEGYSVSREKKERFSLILESASTNQTSMYLCASSPSPIRGSGNTIYFGEGSWLTVV.

The CDR3 nucleotides read TGTGCCAGCGTAAGACAGGGGGCCAGCAATCAGCCCCAGCATTTT. Translation: CASVRQGASNQPQHF. The chain couples TRBV6-5 to TRBJ1-5, with 10 bases aligning to TRBD1. Germline-derived CDR1 and CDR2 are MNHEY and SVGAGI. The CDR3 consists of 15 residues. After removal of 8 bases from V and 1 base from J, the junction contained 5 bases not matched to a gene.

This clone was detected a few times. The chain links TRBV4-1 to TRBJ1-5; 7 positions agree with TRBD1. CDR1 is MGHRA, CDR2 YSYEKL, per germline. Trimming took 3 bases from V and 0 from J; bases not matched to a gene: 8. CDR3 length: 17 residues. CDR3 loop: CASSQLPQGDSNQPQHF. In DNA, the CDR3 is TGCGCCAGCAGCCAGCTCCCGCAGGGGGATAGCAATCAGCCCCAGCATTTT.

This chain uses TRBV12-5 with TRBJ2-3, with 8 nucleotides matching TRBD2. V gave up 6 bases and J gave up 2 bases; unmatched junction bases: 4. Germline V lookup: CDR1 LGHNT, CDR2 FRNRAP. The CDR3 runs to 14 residues. CDR3 protein: CASGLAETTDTQYF. CDR3 nucleotides: TGTGCTAGTGGACTAGCGGAGACCACAGATACGCAGTATTTT.

Note on this clone: Other nucleotide sequences in the sample specify the same CDR3. The CDR3 here is CASSPRTYEQYF. CDR3 DNA: TGTGCCAGCAGTCCCAGGACTTACGAGCAGTACTTC. J is TRBJ2-7 and V is TRBV12-3 or TRBV12-4; TRBD2 might be the D (5 bases). The V end was cut by 5 bases, the J end by 4 bases, with 9 bases between. The CDR3 length is 12 residues.

The chain employs TRBV28 and TRBJ1-6; 10 bases align to TRBD1. V shed 5 bases, J shed 8 bases, and the junction held 6 bases outside the gene matches. Germline CDR1 and CDR2: MDHEN and SYDVKM. The CDR3 totals 15 residues. CDR3 DNA sequence: TGTGCCAGCAGTGAGACAGGGGGCGCGGATTCACCCCTCCACTTT. Translating gives CASSETGGADSPLHF.

The rearrangement joins TRBV5-1 to TRBJ1-2; 7 bases are shared with TRBD1. The CDR3 is 15 amino acids. The germline gives CDR1 SGHRS, CDR2 YFSETQ. Germline trimming cut 4 bases from V and 2 bases from J; bases unmatched to any gene: 8. The CDR3 region has the DNA TGCGCCAGCAGCAAAGACCTGACAGGGAACTATGGCTACACCTTC. Translation: CASSKDLTGNYGYTF. The complete variable domain, with remaining parts taken from reference TRBV5-1 and TRBJ1-2, reads KAGVTQTPRYLIKTRGQQVTLSCSPISGHRSVSWYQQTPGQGLQFLFEYFSETQRNKGNFPGRFSGRQFSNSRSEMNVSTLELGDSALYLCASSKDLTGNYGYTFGSGTRLTVV.

The genes are TRBV18 and TRBJ1-2; no clear D. Germline CDR1 reads KGHSH; CDR2 reads LQKENI. V lost 3 bases and J lost 2, with 7 bases in between. The CDR3 is made up of 13 amino acids. DNA of the CDR3: TGTGCCAGCTCACCTGAAGCGAACTATGGCTACACCTTC. Translation gives CASSPEANYGYTF.

This clone turned up a few times. The chain recombines TRBV29-1 with TRBJ2-7, with 8 bases aligning to TRBD2. The J segment lost 2 bases and the V segment lost 4 bases, leaving 4 bases of the junction unmatched. The germline CDR1 and CDR2 sequences are SQVTM and ANQGSEA. This CDR3 is 13 amino acids long. CDR3 sequence: CSVGGGRTYEQYF. CDR3 DNA sequence: TGCAGCGTTGGCGGGGGGCGCACCTACGAGCAGTACTTC.

Notes on this clone: This same CDR3 is encoded by further DNA sequences in the sample. This chain links TRBV18 with TRBJ2-5, with 7 bases identical to TRBD2. The ends lost 2 bases at V and 3 bases at J; junction bases unmatched: 3. The germline V gene has CDR1 KGHSH and CDR2 LQKENI. The CDR3 has 14 amino acids. CDR3 amino acids: CASSPDSGEETQYF. In DNA form, the CDR3 reads TGTGCCAGCTCACCAGACAGCGGGGAAGAGACCCAGTACTTC.